The 4 T cell receptor beta chains presented below share a single source sample, sequenced in a study of response to subunit inactivated influenza vaccine. One entry per CDR3 protein results from TCRdb running MiXCR on the RT-PCR reads. The sample includes 250,000 to 350,000 distinct CDR3 sequences, approximately 20% of them seen just once. The sequencing here drew on PBMCs from blood, taken 21 months after vaccination. The receptors here all came from a man aged 50 to 69 who received an inactivated influenza vaccine.

This clonotype was seen only a few times. The gene calls are TRBV5-1 and TRBJ1-2; 8 bases align to TRBD1. CDR1 SGHRS and CDR2 YFSETQ come from the germline V gene. Unmatched junction bases numbered 8, after V lost 4 bases and J lost 6 bases. This CDR3 has 14 amino acids. CDR3 in DNA: TGCGCCAGCAGCCCGGGACAGGCGTCCGATGGCTACACCTTC. Protein sequence: CASSPGQASDGYTF.

This clonotype was observed at least ten times. This chain links TRBV12-3 or TRBV12-4 with TRBJ1-1; no clear D gene. CDR3 length: 13 residues. V gave up 7 bases and J gave up 0 bases, with 9 bases separating them. CDR3 region: CASTRRVNTEAFF. DNA for the CDR3: TGTGCCAGCACGAGGCGGGTGAACACTGAAGCTTTCTTT.

A few counts support this clonotype. J is TRBJ2-7 and V is TRBV3-1, with D perhaps matching TRBD2 (5 bases). Germline V CDR1 and CDR2: LGHDT, YNNKEL (reference sequence). Trimming shortened V by 4 bases and J by 5 bases, and 21 bases separated the two germline ends. The CDR3 has 16 residues. CDR3 sequence: CASSPWASGRSHEQYF. The CDR3 DNA sequence: TGTGCCAGCAGCCCATGGGCAAGCGGTCGTTCCCACGAGCAGTACTTC.

This rearrangement joins TRBV3-1 to TRBJ2-5, with D perhaps matching TRBD2 (5 bases). V dropped 0 bases and J dropped 5 bases, with 10 bases sitting between them. The CDR3 is 14 amino acids. Germline V CDR1 and CDR2: LGHDT, YNNKEL (reference sequence). CDR3 region: CASSQDVARETQYF. Here the CDR3 DNA reads TGTGCCAGCAGCCAAGATGTAGCGAGGGAGACCCAGTACTTC.